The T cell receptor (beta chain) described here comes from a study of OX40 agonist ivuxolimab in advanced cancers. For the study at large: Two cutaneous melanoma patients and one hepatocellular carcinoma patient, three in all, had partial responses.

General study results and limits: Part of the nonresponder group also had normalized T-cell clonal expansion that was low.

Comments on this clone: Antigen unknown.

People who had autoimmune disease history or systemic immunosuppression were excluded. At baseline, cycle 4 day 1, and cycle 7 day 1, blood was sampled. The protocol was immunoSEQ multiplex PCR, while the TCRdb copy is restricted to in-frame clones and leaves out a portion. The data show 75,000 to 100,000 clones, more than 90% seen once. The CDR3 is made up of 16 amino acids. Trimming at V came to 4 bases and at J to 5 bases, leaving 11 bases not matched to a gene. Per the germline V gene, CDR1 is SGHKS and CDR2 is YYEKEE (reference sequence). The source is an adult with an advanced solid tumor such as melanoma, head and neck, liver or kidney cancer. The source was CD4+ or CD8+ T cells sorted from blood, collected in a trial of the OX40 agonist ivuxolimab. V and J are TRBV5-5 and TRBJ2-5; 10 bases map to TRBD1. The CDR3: CASSPPGQGFRETQYF. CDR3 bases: TGTGCCAGCAGCCCTCCGGGACAGGGGTTTCGCGAGACCCAGTACTTC.